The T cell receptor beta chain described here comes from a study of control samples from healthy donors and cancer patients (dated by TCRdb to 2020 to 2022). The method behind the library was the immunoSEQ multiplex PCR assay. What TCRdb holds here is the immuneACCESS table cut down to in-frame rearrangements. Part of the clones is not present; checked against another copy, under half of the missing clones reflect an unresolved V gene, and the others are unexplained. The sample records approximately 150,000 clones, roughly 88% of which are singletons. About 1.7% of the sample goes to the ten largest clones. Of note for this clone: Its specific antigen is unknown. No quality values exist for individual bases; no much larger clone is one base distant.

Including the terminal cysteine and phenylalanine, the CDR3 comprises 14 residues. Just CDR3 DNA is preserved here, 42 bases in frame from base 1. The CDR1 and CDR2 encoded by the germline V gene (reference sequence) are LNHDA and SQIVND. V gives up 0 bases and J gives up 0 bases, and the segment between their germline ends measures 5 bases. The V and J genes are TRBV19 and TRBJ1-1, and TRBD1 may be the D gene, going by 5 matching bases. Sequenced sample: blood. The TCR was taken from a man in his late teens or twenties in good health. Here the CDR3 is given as CASSIDRVNTEAFF. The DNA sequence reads TGTGCCAGTAGTATAGACAGGGTGAACACTGAAGCTTTCTTT.